A single sample is the source of the 8 T cell receptor beta chains below, sequenced in a study of blood T cell repertoires in COVID-19. Sequencing was performed with immunoSEQ multiplex PCR; in TCRdb, only in-frame clones are kept and a portion is missing. The sample lists 200,000 to 300,000 clones; about 84% were seen once. Specimen: peripheral blood. Every receptor here comes from a woman aged 80 or older with acute or convalescent COVID-19.

The chain carries TRBV19 and TRBJ2-5; 14 positions match TRBD2. V gave up 3 bases and J gave up 2 bases; unmatched junction bases: 11. The germline V gene encodes CDR1 LNHDA and CDR2 SQIVND (reference sequence). CDR3 length: 19 residues. The CDR3 DNA reads TGTGCCAGTAGTATGGGATCCGGGACTAGCGGGGGCGTTCAAGAGACCCAGTACTTC. Amino acids: CASSMGSGTSGGVQETQYF.

This clone appeared a few times. The chain couples TRBV27 to TRBJ1-5; D is possibly TRBD1 (5 bases). This CDR3 region has 15 residues. The germline gives CDR1 MNHEY, CDR2 SMNVEV (reference sequence). The V end lost 11 bases, the J end lost 2 bases, and 19 bases lay between the germline ends. CDR3 nucleotide sequence: TGTGCCCGTCCTTGGGTCCAGGGTGGCAATCAGCCCCAGCATTTT. It yields the protein CARPWVQGGNQPQHF.

The chain employs TRBV6-1 and TRBJ1-2, with 9 bases matching TRBD1. Germline CDR1 and CDR2: MNHNS and SASEGT. V shed 1 base and J 8 bases; nucleotides not matched to a gene: 8. This CDR3 spans 15 amino acids. This CDR3 is CASSEEWGQGRGYTF. Written as DNA, the CDR3 is TGTGCCAGCAGTGAAGAATGGGGACAGGGACGAGGCTACACCTTC.

CDR3 amino acids: CASSGGTGGRDTQYF. In DNA, the CDR3 is TGCGCCAGCAGCGGCGGGACAGGGGGCAGGGATACGCAGTATTTT. V gene TRBV5-1 combines with J gene TRBJ2-3; 12 positions match TRBD1. Per germline, CDR1 SGHRS and CDR2 YFSETQ. The CDR3 spans 15 residues. The junction had 6 bases not matched to a gene; V was cut back by 4 bases and J by 6 bases.

The chain uses TRBV6-5 and TRBJ2-7, with 8 positions matching TRBD1. This CDR3 region has 14 residues. Germline CDR1 and CDR2: MNHEY and SVGAGI. V trimming: 4 bases; J trimming: 2 bases; junction bases outside the gene matches: 4. The CDR3 DNA sequence: TGTGCCAGCAGTTCAAGGACAGGGACCTACGAGCAGTACTTC. It translates to CASSSRTGTYEQYF.

The V and J genes are TRBV19 and TRBJ1-1; 12 bases map to TRBD1. J was trimmed by 6 bases and V by 3 bases; bases with no gene match: 14. The germline gives CDR1 LNHDA, CDR2 SQIVND (reference sequence). The CDR3 is 18 amino acids. CDR3 residues: CASSMGPGQGAIGAEAFF. The CDR3 region has the DNA TGTGCCAGTAGTATGGGGCCGGGACAGGGGGCAATTGGGGCTGAAGCTTTCTTT.

The J gene is TRBJ1-2, the V gene TRBV5-1, with D possibly being TRBD1 (5 bases). The CDR3 sequence is 16 residues long. The germline V and J ends were trimmed by 6 bases and 0 bases, with 18 bases remaining between them. Germline V lookup: CDR1 SGHRS, CDR2 YFSETQ. CDR3 amino acids: CASKRDEVQANYGYTF. As DNA, the CDR3 is TGCGCCAGCAAAAGAGACGAAGTACAGGCTAACTATGGCTACACCTTC.

The gene calls are TRBV5-4 and TRBJ2-3, with D possibly matching TRBD1 (5 bases). Germline lookup yields CDR1 SGHNT and CDR2 YYREEE (reference sequence). The CDR3 has 14 residues. Trimming cost V 2 bases and J 1 base, with 8 bases left between them. The CDR3 sequence: CASSLDRRTDTQYF. The CDR3 DNA is TGTGCCAGCAGCTTAGACAGACGCACAGATACGCAGTATTTT.